The 20 T cell receptor beta chains reported below all come from one sample, sequenced in a study of cytomegalovirus exposure and HLA in healthy donors. The PCR had 60 Vbeta and 13 Jbeta primers. The repertoire was sequenced with immunoSEQ multiplex PCR; TCRdb's copy has only in-frame clones and lacks some. The sample carries roughly 150,000 clones, about four fifths recorded once. Material: PBMCs. The receptors come from a male donor in good health and CMV-seropositive.

V usage is TRBV4-3 and J usage is TRBJ1-5; no clear D. V was pared by 0 bases and J by 7 bases, with 13 bases between. CDR3 length: 15 residues. Germline loops: CDR1 LGHNA, CDR2 YSLEER. CDR3 residues: CASSQDRSRGQPQHF. CDR3 nucleotides: TGCGCCAGCAGCCAAGATCGGTCTCGGGGACAGCCCCAGCATTTT.

This clone was picked up one time. The V and J genes are TRBV30 and TRBJ2-5, with unresolved D. This CDR3 spans 13 amino acids. Germline CDR1 and CDR2: GTSNPN and SVGIG (reference sequence). The V and J ends lost 2 bases and 8 bases respectively, with 15 bases between them. CDR3 residues: CAWSQAGTSTQYF. CDR3 nucleotide sequence: TGTGCCTGGAGTCAGGCAGGCACCAGCACCCAGTACTTC. The full variable domain, completed using reference TRBV30 and TRBJ2-5, is SQTIHQWPATLVQPVGSPLSLECTVEGTSNPNLYWYRQAAGRGLQLLFYSVGIGQISSEVPQNLSASRPQDRQFILSSKKLLLSDSGFYLCAWSQAGTSTQYFGPGTRLLVL.

The rearrangement links TRBV27 to TRBJ2-7; 9 bases agree with TRBD2. In germline, CDR1 is MNHEY, CDR2 SMNVEV (reference sequence). The CDR3 sequence is 16 residues long. After removal of 5 bases from V and 2 bases from J, the junction contained 10 bases not matched to a gene. The CDR3 protein is CASSVRGSGRTYEQYF. Written as DNA, the CDR3 is TGTGCCAGCAGTGTTCGGGGGAGCGGGAGGACCTACGAGCAGTACTTC.

The CDR3 DNA reads TGTGCCAGCAGCTTAGGTGGCCTAGCGGGGCACGAGCAGTACTTC. Its protein product is CASSLGGLAGHEQYF. The chain recombines TRBV7-9 with TRBJ2-7; TRBD2 matches at 9 bases. With V trimmed by 1 base and J by 5 bases, 6 bases remained unmatched. This CDR3 contains 15 residues. Germline values: CDR1 SEHNR, CDR2 FQNEAQ (reference sequence).

The chain joins TRBV19 to TRBJ1-4; D remains unclear. The CDR3 contains 18 residues. Per the germline V gene, CDR1 is LNHDA and CDR2 is SQIVND (reference sequence). Trimming pared 7 bases from V and 3 bases from J, leaving 24 bases between. The CDR3 nucleotides are TGTGCCAGTATGCCCCCTGGAAGGAGAAACCTCGCTAATGAAAAACTGTTTTTT. Translation gives CASMPPGRRNLANEKLFF.

The chain uses TRBV11-2 and TRBJ1-3; a possible D gene is TRBD1 (6 bases). Between the trimmed V and J ends, which lost 3 bases and 2 bases, there was a span of 11 bases. This CDR3 region has 15 residues. Germline V CDR1 and CDR2: SGHAT, FQNNGV. For the CDR3, the DNA is TGTGCCAGCAGCTTTAAACAGGGTGCTGGAAACACCATATATTTT. It yields the protein CASSFKQGAGNTIYF. Based on the CDR3 plus reference TRBV11-2 and TRBJ1-3, the full variable domain is EAGVAQSPRYKIIEKRQSVAFWCNPISGHATLYWYQQILGQGPKLLIQFQNNGVVDDSQLPKDRFSAERLKGVDSTLKIQPAKLEDSAVYLCASSFKQGAGNTIYFGEGSWLTVV.

The rearrangement uses TRBV5-1 and TRBJ2-5; 10 nucleotides line up with TRBD2. V dropped 1 base and J dropped 5; count of bases not matched to a gene: 2. CDR3 length: 14 residues. Germline V CDR1 and CDR2: SGHRS, YFSETQ. CDR3 sequence reads: CASSLSGGGETQYF. CDR3 in DNA: TGCGCCAGCAGCTTGAGCGGGGGGGGTGAGACCCAGTACTTC.

The V and J genes are TRBV7-9 and TRBJ1-6; 7 nucleotides match TRBD1. V gave up 7 bases and J gave up 14 bases; unmatched junction bases: 11. The CDR3 has 13 residues. In germline, CDR1 is SEHNR, CDR2 FQNEAQ (reference sequence). CDR3 in amino acids: CASTLEGQKALHF. The CDR3 bases are TGTGCCAGCACCCTAGAGGGACAGAAAGCCCTCCACTTT.

The chain combines TRBV6-1 with TRBJ1-1, with 7 bases matching TRBD1. CDR3 length: 15 residues. The germline V gene has CDR1 MNHNS and CDR2 SASEGT. After removal of 7 bases from V and 0 bases from J, the junction contained 8 bases not matched to a gene. CDR3 DNA sequence: TGTGCCAGCAAGGGCCCGACAGGGTTGAACACTGAAGCTTTCTTT. It encodes CASKGPTGLNTEAFF.

V gene TRBV19 combines with J gene TRBJ1-1; 9 bases map to TRBD1. The V gene end was trimmed by 7 bases and the J gene end by 6 bases; junction bases not matched to a gene: 9. Looked up from germline, CDR1 is LNHDA and CDR2 is SQIVND (reference sequence). The CDR3 is 14 residues long. CDR3 amino acids: CASTPGQGSAEAFF. CDR3 nucleotide sequence: TGTGCCAGTACCCCGGGACAGGGTTCTGCTGAAGCTTTCTTT.

This sequence joins TRBV19 and TRBJ1-5; possibly TRBD1 for D (6 bases). The CDR3 has 15 amino acids. V shed 2 bases and J shed 2 bases, with 10 bases lying between them. Germline CDR1 reads LNHDA; CDR2 reads SQIVND (reference sequence). CDR3 in DNA: TGTGCCAGTAGTATAAGGTCAGGGGGCAATCAGCCCCAGCATTTT. Protein product: CASSIRSGGNQPQHF.

This clone was observed a handful of times. This chain uses TRBV27 with TRBJ2-1, with 9 bases that match TRBD2. CDR3 length: 18 amino acids. Germline V CDR1 and CDR2: MNHEY, SMNVEV (reference sequence). The J segment lost 3 bases and the V segment lost 5 bases, leaving 14 bases of the junction unmatched. The CDR3 spells CASSLTTLAGRGYNEQFF. CDR3 sequence (DNA): TGTGCCAGCAGTCTCACAACCCTAGCGGGAAGAGGCTACAATGAGCAGTTCTTC.

The rearrangement uses TRBV5-1 and TRBJ1-2; D may be TRBD1 (6 bases). The ends were cut back, 0 bases at V and 5 bases at J, with 11 bases in the middle. There are 14 residues in the CDR3. Germline values: CDR1 SGHRS, CDR2 YFSETQ. The CDR3 region is CASSLESGEYGYTF. The CDR3 DNA follows: TGCGCCAGCAGCTTGGAGTCAGGGGAGTATGGCTACACCTTC.

A single count supports this clone. This chain joins TRBV9 and TRBJ2-1; 7 bases match TRBD2. Germline loops: CDR1 SGDLS, CDR2 YYNGEE. The length of the CDR3 is 14 residues. Trimming removed 3 bases from V and 2 bases from J; junction bases left unmatched: 2. The CDR3 DNA reads as TGTGCCAGCAGCGGAAGCGGGACCTACAATGAGCAGTTCTTC. This encodes CASSGSGTYNEQFF.

The J gene is TRBJ2-3, the V gene TRBV19; D remains unclear. Germline V CDR1 and CDR2: LNHDA, SQIVND (reference sequence). The CDR3 runs to 15 residues. Trimming took off 3 bases at V and 4 bases at J, with 14 bases between the two ends. CDR3 in DNA: TGTGCCAGTAGTATTCAACTCGCCCGGGCAGATACGCAGTATTTT. Its protein is CASSIQLARADTQYF.

The chain employs TRBV4-3 and TRBJ2-7, with D possibly being TRBD2 (5 bases). CDR1 and CDR2 (germline): LGHNA, YSLEER. CDR3 size: 14 residues. V lost 4 bases and J 2 bases, leaving 12 bases between the germline ends. CDR3 coding DNA: TGCGCCAGCAGCCGAGAAGGAGGTCCCTACGAGCAGTACTTC. Its translation: CASSREGGPYEQYF.

The chain carries TRBV6-5 and TRBJ1-1; D is undetermined. V lost 0 bases, J lost 1 base, and 6 bases lay in between. The CDR3 is made up of 14 amino acids. Looked up from germline, CDR1 is MNHEY and CDR2 is SVGAGI. The CDR3 bases are TGTGCCAGCAGTTACTCGTACAGGAACACTGAAGCTTTCTTT. Translation: CASSYSYRNTEAFF.

The chain uses TRBV14 and TRBJ1-1, with 8 positions matching TRBD1. J was trimmed by 0 bases and V by 4 bases; bases with no gene match: 4. The germline gives CDR1 SGHDN, CDR2 FVKESK. The CDR3 runs to 15 residues. For the CDR3, the DNA is TGTGCCAGCAGCCGCCGGACAGGGATGAACACTGAAGCTTTCTTT. Protein product: CASSRRTGMNTEAFF.

The genes are TRBV5-8 and TRBJ1-6; D remains ambiguous. V lost 4 bases to trimming and J lost 2 bases, with 13 bases between them. The CDR3 spans 16 residues. CDR1 and CDR2 from the germline V gene are SGHTS and YDEGEE. The CDR3 here is CASSLNGGPYNSPLHF. The CDR3 region has the DNA TGTGCCAGCAGCCTAAATGGAGGGCCCTATAATTCACCCCTCCACTTT.

The V gene is TRBV5-5, the J gene TRBJ2-7; 9 nucleotides line up with TRBD2. Germline trimming cut 4 bases from V and 2 bases from J; bases unmatched to any gene: 7. Germline V gives CDR1 SGHKS, CDR2 YYEKEE (reference sequence). This CDR3 is 15 amino acids long. For the CDR3, the DNA is TGTGCCAGCAGCACAGGACTAGCGATCCCCTACGAGCAGTACTTC. Translating gives CASSTGLAIPYEQYF. The variable domain in full, completed from reference TRBV5-5 and TRBJ2-7, reads DAGVTQSPTHLIKTRGQQVTLRCSPISGHKSVSWYQQVLGQGPQFIFQYYEKEERGRGNFPDRFSARQFPNYSSELNVNALLLGDSALYLCASSTGLAIPYEQYFGPGTRLTVT.